The 30 T cell receptor beta chains below all came from one sample that was sequenced in a study of T cell changes during pregnancy in multiple sclerosis. Sequencing was performed with immunoSEQ multiplex PCR; in TCRdb, only in-frame clones are kept and a portion is missing. The table shows about 40,000 clones, with over 85% occurring only once. Sequenced material: CD4+ T cells from peripheral blood mononuclear cells, taken before pregnancy. The receptor source for this set is a female donor with multiple sclerosis, enrolled in a pregnancy study.

The chain is built from TRBV5-1 and TRBJ2-3; D is ambiguous. The CDR3 contains 15 residues. Germline V gives CDR1 SGHRS, CDR2 YFSETQ. V lost 1 base, J lost 0 bases, and 9 bases lay in between. The CDR3 loop is CASSLSSPSTDTQYF. In DNA form, the CDR3 reads TGCGCCAGCAGCTTGTCCTCTCCTAGCACAGATACGCAGTATTTT.

In nucleotides, the CDR3 is TGTGCCAGCAGTCACCGAGGGCCCCTGAATGAGCAGTTCTTC. This encodes CASSHRGPLNEQFF. V usage is TRBV28 and J usage is TRBJ2-1, with a weak D call TRBD2 (5 bases). Between the trimmed V and J ends, which lost 5 bases and 7 bases, there was a span of 15 bases. The germline CDR1 and CDR2 sequences are MDHEN and SYDVKM. The CDR3 extends over 14 amino acids.

The V gene is TRBV5-1, the J gene TRBJ2-1; 8 bases match TRBD2. The ends lost 2 bases at V and 1 base at J; junction bases unmatched: 2. This CDR3 contains 15 residues. Germline loops: CDR1 SGHRS, CDR2 YFSETQ. DNA for the CDR3: TGCGCCAGCAGCTTAAAGCGGGGGTCCTACAATGAGCAGTTCTTC. Protein: CASSLKRGSYNEQFF.

The chain carries TRBV30 and TRBJ1-5, with no clear D. The germline CDR1 and CDR2 sequences are GTSNPN and SVGIG (reference sequence). The CDR3 is 14 amino acids. V lost 3 bases and J 0 bases, leaving 9 bases between the germline ends. For the CDR3, the DNA is TGTGCCTGGAGCGCTGAACTTAGCAATCAGCCCCAGCATTTT. It translates to CAWSAELSNQPQHF.

This chain joins TRBV5-8 and TRBJ2-5; 7 bases are shared with TRBD2. CDR1 is SGHTS, CDR2 YDEGEE, per germline. This CDR3 is built from 14 residues. The V segment lost 3 bases and the J segment 5 bases; nucleotides outside the gene matches: 7. The CDR3, as DNA: TGTGCCAGCAGCTCCACGGGGGAGGGGGAGACCCAGTACTTC. Its protein is CASSSTGEGETQYF.

This clone was counted once. The CDR3 loop reads CASSVRRGHYNEQFF. The CDR3 region has the DNA TGTGCCAGCAGTGTACGGCGGGGGCACTACAATGAGCAGTTCTTC. This chain connects TRBV6-4 to TRBJ2-1; a possible D gene is TRBD2 (7 bases). The CDR3 contains 15 residues. Germline CDR1 reads MRHNA; CDR2 reads SNTAGT. The germline V and J ends were trimmed by 4 bases and 3 bases, with 13 bases remaining between them.

The V gene is TRBV4-3, the J gene TRBJ2-7, with D tentatively TRBD1 (5 bases). The V end lost 4 bases, the J end lost 3 bases, and 16 bases lay between the germline ends. CDR3 size: 15 residues. CDR1 LGHNA and CDR2 YSLEER come from the germline V gene. This chain's CDR3 is CASSPRALGHYEQYF. CDR3 nucleotides: TGCGCCAGCAGCCCCAGGGCCCTCGGACACTACGAGCAGTACTTC.

The chain joins TRBV6-1 to TRBJ2-7; 7 nucleotides line up with TRBD1. V trimming: 7 bases; J trimming: 2 bases; junction bases outside the gene matches: 8. Germline loops: CDR1 MNHNS, CDR2 SASEGT. This CDR3 contains 14 residues. The CDR3 here is CASTYPGQTYEQYF. The CDR3, as DNA: TGTGCCAGCACCTACCCGGGACAGACCTACGAGCAGTACTTC.

The rearrangement uses TRBV18 and TRBJ2-7; D is possibly TRBD2 (5 bases). With 6 bases removed from V and 2 bases from J, the gap between germline ends came to 20 bases. Germline V gives CDR1 KGHSH, CDR2 LQKENI. The CDR3 is 16 residues long. The CDR3 coding sequence is TGTGCCAGCTCCCCCCGCGTAGCGTCGGAGCCCTACGAGCAGTACTTC. Translating gives CASSPRVASEPYEQYF.

The gene calls are TRBV5-1 and TRBJ2-7, with 9 bases fitting TRBD1. With V trimmed by 2 bases and J by 6 bases, 3 bases remained unmatched. CDR1 is SGHRS, CDR2 YFSETQ, per germline. CDR3 length: 13 amino acids. The CDR3 here is CASSFTGGSEQYF. In nucleotides, the CDR3 is TGCGCCAGCAGCTTTACAGGGGGCTCCGAGCAGTACTTC.

The chain combines TRBV10-3 with TRBJ2-7; 8 bases map to TRBD1. The V segment lost 3 bases and the J segment 0 bases; nucleotides outside the gene matches: 4. Germline V gene data show CDR1 as ENHRY and CDR2 as SYGVKD. CDR3 length equals 15 residues. In DNA form, the CDR3 reads TGTGCCATCAGTGACGGAGACAGGGGCTCCTACGAGCAGTACTTC. Protein sequence: CAISDGDRGSYEQYF.

This clone was observed once. The chain uses TRBV5-1 and TRBJ2-1; a possible D gene is TRBD1 (6 bases). The CDR3 has 15 amino acids. With 7 bases removed from V and 4 bases from J, the gap between germline ends came to 18 bases. Germline assignment: CDR1 SGHRS and CDR2 YFSETQ. CDR3 loop: CASGQDRTAYNEQFF. The CDR3 DNA follows: TGCGCCAGCGGCCAAGATCGGACAGCATACAATGAGCAGTTCTTC.

In its sample, this clone was seen a few times. This chain uses TRBV7-2 with TRBJ1-2; D ambiguous. Per the germline V gene, CDR1 is SGHTA and CDR2 is FQGNSA. The CDR3 totals 14 residues. The germline V and J ends were trimmed by 4 bases and 7 bases, with 16 bases remaining between them. CDR3 protein: CASSYGPLRGGYTF. As DNA, the CDR3 is TGTGCCAGCAGCTACGGTCCTCTTCGGGGTGGCTACACCTTC. Variable domain in full (rest from reference TRBV7-2 and TRBJ1-2): GAGVSQSPSNKVTEKGKDVELRCDPISGHTALYWYRQSLGQGLEFLIYFQGNSAPDKSGLPSDRFSAERTGGSVSTLTIQRTQQEDSAVYLCASSYGPLRGGYTFGSGTRLTVV.

The V call is TRBV11-3, the J call TRBJ2-5; tentatively, D is TRBD1 (5 bases). The CDR3 is made up of 14 amino acids. CDR1 is SGHNT and CDR2 is YENEEA in the germline V gene. Trimming cost V 4 bases and J 1 base, with 10 bases left between them. DNA for the CDR3: TGTGCCAGCAGCTCGACAGCCTCCCAAGAGACCCAGTACTTC. Residues: CASSSTASQETQYF.

V gene TRBV5-1 combines with J gene TRBJ1-1, with TRBD1 identical over 7 bases. The CDR3 loop spans 14 amino acids. V lost 0 bases, J lost 4 bases, and 3 bases stayed unmatched. CDR1 is SGHRS and CDR2 is YFSETQ in the germline V gene. As DNA, the CDR3 is TGCGCCAGCAGCTTGGACAGGGGTGGCACTGAAGCTTTCTTT. Translating it yields CASSLDRGGTEAFF.

The chain carries TRBV4-1 and TRBJ1-2, with TRBD1 identical over 7 bases. The ends lost 3 bases at V and 4 bases at J; junction bases unmatched: 8. Germline V lookup: CDR1 MGHRA, CDR2 YSYEKL. The CDR3 totals 15 residues. This chain's CDR3 is CASSQPLRGTYGYTF. The CDR3 DNA reads as TGCGCCAGCAGCCAGCCCCTCAGGGGGACCTATGGCTACACCTTC.

This chain connects TRBV5-1 to TRBJ1-2, with D maybe TRBD1 (6 bases). The CDR3 loop spans 14 amino acids. Looked up from germline, CDR1 is SGHRS and CDR2 is YFSETQ. The V and J ends lost 2 bases and 1 base respectively, with 9 bases between them. The CDR3 bases are TGCGCCAGCAGCTTAAGACAGGATAACTATGGCTACACCTTC. Translation gives CASSLRQDNYGYTF.

This chain links TRBV5-5 with TRBJ2-5; 7 nucleotides line up with TRBD2. The V gene end was trimmed by 2 bases and the J gene end by 5 bases; junction bases not matched to a gene: 12. This CDR3 is built from 16 residues. CDR1 is SGHKS and CDR2 is YYEKEE in the germline V gene (reference sequence). In nucleotides, the CDR3 is TGTGCCAGCAGCTTTGGGGGAGTAGCGGGTACTGAGACCCAGTACTTC. Residues: CASSFGGVAGTETQYF.

CDR3 loop: CASSAGGKNTEAFF. The CDR3 bases are TGTGCCAGCAGCGCAGGGGGCAAGAACACTGAAGCTTTCTTT. The rearrangement uses TRBV11-1 and TRBJ1-1; 8 bases line up with TRBD1. Germline V lookup: CDR1 SGHAT, CDR2 FQDESV (reference sequence). V lost 5 bases and J lost 1; bases outside the gene matches: 3. CDR3 length: 14 amino acids.

The chain carries TRBV10-2 and TRBJ1-5, with TRBD1 as a possible D gene (6 bases). Trimming stripped 1 base from V and 0 bases from J, with 16 bases between. The CDR3 has 18 residues. The germline V gene has CDR1 WSHSY and CDR2 SAAADI. The CDR3 loop is CASSEWVGATYSNQPQHF. The CDR3, as DNA: TGCGCCAGCAGTGAGTGGGTGGGGGCTACTTATAGCAATCAGCCCCAGCATTTT.

The V gene is TRBV5-8, the J gene TRBJ2-1; 11 bases match TRBD1. This CDR3 region has 15 residues. Germline loops: CDR1 SGHTS, CDR2 YDEGEE. After removal of 3 bases from V and 9 bases from J, the junction contained 8 bases not matched to a gene. CDR3 amino acids: CASSWDRGKLSEQFF. CDR3 bases: TGTGCCAGCAGCTGGGACAGGGGGAAACTGAGTGAGCAGTTCTTC.

The chain is built from TRBV21-1 and TRBJ2-7; TRBD2, the D gene given by the table, was not confirmed from the DNA. TRBV21-1 has pseudogene status. This CDR3 comprises 10 residues. The CDR3 protein is CASRYYEQYF. CDR3 in DNA: TGTGCCAGCAGGTATTACGAGCAGTACTTC.

The chain is built from TRBV6-5 and TRBJ1-2, with D uncertain. The CDR3 consists of 13 residues. Germline V gene lookup returns CDR1 MNHEY and CDR2 SVGAGI. V dropped 5 bases and J dropped 8 bases, with 15 bases sitting between them. The CDR3 is CASSPNLLGGYTF. CDR3 coding DNA: TGTGCCAGCAGTCCTAACCTACTCGGGGGCTACACCTTC.

J is TRBJ1-1 and V is TRBV5-1; D not resolved. The germline gives CDR1 SGHRS, CDR2 YFSETQ. V lost 0 bases to trimming and J lost 6 bases, with 12 bases between them. The CDR3 consists of 14 residues. Written as DNA, the CDR3 is TGCGCCAGCAGCTTGGTAGGAGGGAAGGCTGAAGCTTTCTTT. This sequence encodes CASSLVGGKAEAFF.

This clone was seen once. The V call is TRBV7-9, the J call TRBJ1-4; 8 bases line up with TRBD1. Germline trimming cut 4 bases from V and 5 bases from J; bases unmatched to any gene: 6. Germline-derived CDR1 and CDR2 are SEHNR and FQNEAQ (reference sequence). The CDR3 consists of 15 residues. CDR3 nucleotides: TGTGCCAGCAGCTCTGGACAGGGACCGAATGAAAAACTGTTTTTT. Residues: CASSSGQGPNEKLFF.

The chain employs TRBV5-4 and TRBJ1-1; D gene unclear. Germline V lookup: CDR1 SGHNT, CDR2 YYREEE (reference sequence). This CDR3 has 13 residues. Trimming removed 3 bases from V and 0 bases from J, with 6 bases in between. CDR3 coding DNA: TGTGCCAGCAGCTCCAGCGTGAACACTGAAGCTTTCTTT. Amino acid sequence: CASSSSVNTEAFF.

V usage is TRBV2 and J usage is TRBJ1-5; D ambiguous. Germline CDR1 reads SNHLY; CDR2 reads FYNNEI. V lost 2 bases and J lost 6, with 11 bases in between. This CDR3 has 14 amino acids. CDR3 nucleotide sequence: TGTGCCAGCAGTGAAAGAGTCCGAGGTCAGCCCCAGCATTTT. The encoded protein is CASSERVRGQPQHF.

This sequence joins TRBV28 and TRBJ1-5; D is unresolved. Deletions cut 4 bases from V and 7 bases from J, with 11 bases between. CDR3 length equals 13 residues. Germline-derived CDR1 and CDR2 are MDHEN and SYDVKM. CDR3 DNA sequence: TGTGCCAGCAGTTCTCCCTCGGAGCAGCCCCAGCATTTT. As protein: CASSSPSEQPQHF.

The rearrangement links TRBV19 to TRBJ2-7, with a possible D match to TRBD1 (6 bases). The germline V gene has CDR1 LNHDA and CDR2 SQIVND (reference sequence). V was pared by 6 bases and J by 4 bases, with 13 bases between. CDR3 size: 13 residues. As DNA, the CDR3 is TGTGCCAGTAGCTATTCGAGGGGGTACGAGCAGTACTTC. Its protein product is CASSYSRGYEQYF. The whole variable domain, remainder taken from reference TRBV19 and TRBJ2-7, is DGGITQSPKYLFRKEGQNVTLSCEQNLNHDAMYWYRQDPGQGLRLIYYSQIVNDFQKGDIAEGYSVSREKKESFPLTVTSAQKNPTAFYLCASSYSRGYEQYFGPGTRLTVT.

This clone was seen only once. The gene calls are TRBV6-1 and TRBJ1-1; D might be TRBD1 (6 bases). V lost 6 bases to trimming and J lost 6 bases, with 20 bases between them. CDR1 MNHNS and CDR2 SASEGT come from the germline V gene. There are 15 residues in the CDR3. The CDR3 DNA follows: TGTGCCAGCAGGGCGCGGGGGGGGCGGGTTTCTGAAGCTTTCTTT. This gives the protein CASRARGGRVSEAFF.